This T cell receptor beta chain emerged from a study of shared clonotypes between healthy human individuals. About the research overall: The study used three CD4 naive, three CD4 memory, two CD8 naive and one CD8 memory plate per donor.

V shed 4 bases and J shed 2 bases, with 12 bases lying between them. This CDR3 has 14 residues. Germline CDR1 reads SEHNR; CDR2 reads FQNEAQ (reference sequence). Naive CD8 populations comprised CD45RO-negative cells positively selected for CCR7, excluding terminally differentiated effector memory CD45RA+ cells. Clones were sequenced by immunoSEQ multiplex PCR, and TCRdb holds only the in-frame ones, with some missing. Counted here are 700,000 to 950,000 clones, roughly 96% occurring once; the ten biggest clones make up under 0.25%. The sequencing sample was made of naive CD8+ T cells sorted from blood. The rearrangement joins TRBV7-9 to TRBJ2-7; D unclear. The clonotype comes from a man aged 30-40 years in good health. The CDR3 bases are TGTGCCAGCAGCTGGATAGCAGCTCCCTACGAGCAGTACTTC. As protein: CASSWIAAPYEQYF. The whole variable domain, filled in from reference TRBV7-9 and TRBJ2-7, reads DTGVSQNPRHKITKRGQNVTFRCDPISEHNRLYWYRQTLGQGPEFLTYFQNEAQLEKSRLLSDRFSAERPKGSFSTLEIQRTEQGDSAMYLCASSWIAAPYEQYFGPGTRLTVT.